The T cell receptor (beta chain) under discussion was sequenced for a study of vaccination and CD4 T cells after COVID-19. As for treatment: roughly 10-day PBMC culture with coronavirus spike peptide pools or control peptides (ViraFEST assay). Sequencing of cultured CD4+ T cell DNA used the Oncomine TCR Beta short-read assay. One entry per CDR3 protein results from TCRdb running MiXCR on the PCR reads. The sample includes some 10,000 distinct CDR3 sequences, roughly three fifths of them seen just once. The V gene lost 8 bases and the J gene lost 0 bases, with 13 bases spanning the gap. The CDR3 extends over 14 amino acids. Germline assignment: CDR1 LNHDA and CDR2 SQIVND (reference sequence). Concerning this clonotype: What it recognizes is unknown.

Sequenced material: CD4+ T cells from blood, cultured in vitro. This TCR came from a human donor who had recovered from COVID-19. The chain links TRBV19 to TRBJ1-1; a possible D gene is TRBD1 (6 bases). CDR3 coding DNA: TGTGCCAGTGCCCCGGGACATTTGAACACTGAAGCTTTCTTT. Translating gives CASAPGHLNTEAFF.